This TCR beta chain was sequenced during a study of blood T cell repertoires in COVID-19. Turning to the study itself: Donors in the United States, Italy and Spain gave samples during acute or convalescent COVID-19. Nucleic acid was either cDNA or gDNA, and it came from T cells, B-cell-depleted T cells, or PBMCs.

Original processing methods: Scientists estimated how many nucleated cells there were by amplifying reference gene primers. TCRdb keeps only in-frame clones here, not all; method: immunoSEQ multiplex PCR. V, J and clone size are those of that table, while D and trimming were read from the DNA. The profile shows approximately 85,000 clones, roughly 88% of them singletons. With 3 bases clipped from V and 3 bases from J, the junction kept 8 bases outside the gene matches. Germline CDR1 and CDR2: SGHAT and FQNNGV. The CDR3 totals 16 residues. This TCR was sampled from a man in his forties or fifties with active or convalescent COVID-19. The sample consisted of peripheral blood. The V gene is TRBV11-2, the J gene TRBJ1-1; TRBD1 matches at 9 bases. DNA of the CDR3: TGTGCCAGCAGCTTTATCGGCGGGACAGGGTACACTGAAGCTTTCTTT. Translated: CASSFIGGTGYTEAFF.